This T cell receptor (beta chain) came from a study of T cell responses to AZD1222 COVID-19 vaccine. Clones were read by immunoSEQ multiplex PCR, and TCRdb kept only the in-frame ones, dropping some. The sample records 120,000 or so clones, approximately 90% being singletons. Comment on this clone: As yet, its antigen is unknown.

V lost 2 bases to trimming and J lost 4 bases, with 11 bases between them. CDR1 is MNHNY, CDR2 SVGAGI, per germline (reference sequence). This CDR3 is 14 amino acids long. Study observations and caveats: Following two doses of AZD1222, Spike-specific TCR breadth and depth rose. Variant regions that are unmutated are reportedly the target of nearly half of spike-specific TCRs. Only five to seven AZD1222 recipients tested seropositive at baseline.

This sequence joins TRBV6-6 and TRBJ1-2; weak D call: TRBD1 (6 bases). The source of this sequence is an adult in good health. Sequencing used peripheral blood, obtained on day 0 of AZD1222 vaccination. CDR3 nucleotide sequence: TGTGCCAGCAGTTACGGGACATCCGCCTATGGCTACACCTTC. Amino acids: CASSYGTSAYGYTF.